This TCR beta chain was captured by sequencing in a study of CD8+ T cells in alopecia areata (dated by TCRdb to between 2017 and 2018). With respect to the entire study: In both human patients and the C3H/HeJ mouse model, the study applied high-throughput TCRbeta sequencing to look at T cell clonal expansion in alopecia areata. Scalp clonality was compared across normal scalp (n=4), patchy alopecia areata scalp (n=8), and alopecia totalis/universalis scalp (n=8). TCRbeta CDR3 regions were amplified by immunoSEQ multiplex PCR with 35 Vbeta forward and 13 Jbeta reverse primers. RNA was obtained with the PAXgene miRNA kit for fixed scalp, the miRNeasy kit for PBMCs, and the RNeasy kit for mouse skin. In humans, TCRbeta sequencing was performed on scalp tissue and on sorted CD4+ and CD8+ peripheral blood T cells from healthy controls and from patients with patchy or totalis/universalis alopecia areata. What the authors observed across the whole study: Higher clonality and more expanded CD8+ clones were observed in lesional scalp than in normal scalp, particularly in alopecia totalis/universalis, a finding suggestive of antigenic drive. TCR sequences shared between patients were less clear than in mice, possibly partly because of HLA diversity in the patient population. Unlike mouse skin, which is dominated by gammadelta T cells, normal human skin has resident alphabeta T cells that are also sequenced, and this complicates analysis of the scalp TCR repertoire.

With respect to this clone: What this receptor recognizes is not known. Per-nucleotide qualities are absent, and no much larger clonotype sits a single base away.

The CDR1 and CDR2 encoded by the germline V gene (reference sequence) are SGHAT and FQDESV. V is pared back by 5 bases and J by 2 bases, with 10 bases lying between the germline termini. The cysteine opens and the phenylalanine closes a CDR3 of 14 amino acids. Only CDR3 DNA remains: 42 bases, in frame from the first base. Library preparation was by the immunoSEQ multiplex PCR assay. RNA was extracted from all samples and reverse transcribed into cDNA as template for TCR sequencing. First-strand cDNA was synthesized using SuperScript III with a 2:1 mix of oligo-dT and random hexamers. A synthetic immune receptor repertoire was used to assess amplification bias, and residual bias was removed computationally. Processing in the source paper ran as follows. Raw reads were preprocessed to remove errors, and CDR3 was defined by IMGT conventions from the conserved cysteine to phenylalanine. Clonality was calculated as 1 minus Shannon entropy normalized by log2 of the number of productive unique TCRs. Whether each scalp clone was CD4 or CD8 was inferred by checking scalp TCRbeta sequences against the CD4 and CD8 repertoires from sorted blood. Sourced from immuneACCESS, this table was stored by TCRdb with only in-frame sequences that have V and J called. A share of the clones is absent; for the studies checked, an unresolved V gene accounts for under half, and the remainder has no known explanation. Clone size and the V and J calls come from that table; the DNA yielded D and trimming. Here the sample has about 150,000 clones; approximately 56% occur a single time. The ten largest clones represent 35% to 40% of the sample.

PBMCs were isolated by density centrifugation and stained for CD3, CD4 and CD8, and CD4+ and CD8+ T cells were sorted on a FACSAria. Scalp biopsies and blood samples were provided by unaffected controls. The source is a human donor in good health. The chain uses TRBV11-1 and TRBJ2-4, with a tentative D call of TRBD1 or TRBD2, each matching 5 bases. Specimen: CD8+ T cells sorted from blood. In nucleotides, the sequence is TGTGCCAGCAGCCCATGGGGGACCAAAAACATTCAGTACTTC. It is translated as CASSPWGTKNIQYF.